This T cell receptor (beta chain) appears in the sequencing data of a study of T-cell reconstitution after alpha-beta-depleted transplantation in children. Unique molecular identifiers were incorporated into the prepared TCRbeta library. MiXCR was run by TCRdb on the PCR reads, yielding one entry per CDR3 protein. The table has about 400,000 distinct CDR3 sequences, about an eighth seen once. This clonotype came up a few times. V lost 4 bases, J lost 3 bases, and 6 bases stayed unmatched. The germline CDR1 and CDR2 sequences are MNHEY and SVGEGT. The CDR3 loop spans 16 amino acids. The clonotype comes from a human donor who donated a stem cell graft to a child with Fanconi anemia. The sample here was PBMCs, taken from the stem cell graft. The chain employs TRBV6-2 or TRBV6-3 and TRBJ2-5, with TRBD2 matching 12 bases. CDR3 protein: CASSLTSGGLKETQYF. In DNA form, the CDR3 reads TGTGCCAGCAGTTTGACTAGCGGGGGACTAAAAGAGACCCAGTACTTC.